The clone carrying this T cell receptor (beta chain) showed up many times. Its antigen remains unknown. This entry is derived from a study of identifying expanded T cells in peripheral blood. Findings and caveats of the study: About 1.2 clones differed between technical replicates, versus 16.4 and 19 over time.

CDR1 SGHRS and CDR2 YFSETQ come from the germline V gene. The CDR3 has 13 amino acids. V was clipped by 10 bases and J by 8 bases, with 18 bases between them. Healthy donors had no documented immune events, such as infections, while sampled. The data were produced by immunoSEQ multiplex PCR, yet TCRdb's version contains in-frame clones alone and is incomplete. The data contain about 100,000 clones, roughly 89% of them seen just once; the ten biggest clones take up approximately 18%. Sequences were obtained from blood. V gene TRBV5-1 combines with J gene TRBJ2-2; D uncertain. The receptor was derived from a person aged 18-70 years in good health. The CDR3 DNA follows: TGCGCCCGCCGAGGTTCCCGCGAGGGGGAGCTGTTTTTT. Encoded protein: CARRGSREGELFF. The whole variable domain, filled in from reference TRBV5-1 and TRBJ2-2, reads KAGVTQTPRYLIKTRGQQVTLSCSPISGHRSVSWYQQTPGQGLQFLFEYFSETQRNKGNFPGRFSGRQFSNSRSEMNVSTLELGDSALYLCARRGSREGELFFGEGSRLTVL.